Below, one T cell receptor beta chain is given with its context. The V end was cut by 1 base, the J end by 4 bases, with 8 bases between. The CDR3 contains 14 residues. Germline values: CDR1 LGHNA, CDR2 YNFKEQ. The source of the sample is a study of graft-versus-host responses after intestinal transplantation. Study observations and caveats: Clonal ratios of graft-versus-host to host-versus-graft in allografts were high for patients exhibiting graft-donor T cell macrochimerism.

TCRdb keeps only in-frame clones here, not all; method: immunoSEQ multiplex PCR. The table lists 15,000 or so clones, 30% to 35% of them singletons, with around 3.7% in the top ten. V and J are TRBV4-2 and TRBJ1-3; D not certain. This sample comprised alloreactive CD4+ T cells from a mixed lymphocyte reaction culture, obtained before intestinal transplant. Subset of the sample: CFSE-low proliferating T cells sorted from approximately six-day pre-transplant mixed lymphocyte reaction (GvH or HvG direction). The source of this sequence is a human patient who received an intestinal transplant. CDR3 residues: CASSQASTGNTIYF. The CDR3 nucleotides are TGTGCCAGCAGCCAAGCGAGTACGGGAAACACCATATATTTT.